A selection of T cell receptor beta chains follows, all from one sample in a study of neurological immune-mediated disorders. MiXCR, applied by TCRdb to the 5' RACE reads, yields one record per CDR3 protein. Among fewer than 25,000 distinct CDR3 sequences listed, about 10% were seen once. The sequenced material came from PBMCs. Every receptor here comes from a woman in her sixties with HTLV-1-associated myelopathy (HAM/TSP). CDR3s include the opening cysteine and the closing phenylalanine or tryptophan. The D gene is left open where the match is weak. Size tells how often a clone was seen (once, few, many) or the class of an expanded clone, and some rows leave it out.

>TRBD2|-|15|TRBJ2-5|TRBV9
TGTGCCAGCAGCTCCCAGGCGGGAGGGGGCGAGACCCAGTACTTC
CASSSQAGGGETQYF
>-|many|15|TRBJ2-3|TRBV5-1
TGCGCCAGCAACCTGATGGGGTCTAGCACAGATACGCAGTATTTT
CASNLMGSSTDTQYF
>TRBD2|-|14|TRBJ2-5|TRBV7-6
TGTACCAGCAGCCCAGCGGGACCCGAAGAGACCCAGTACTTC
CTSSPAGPEETQYF
>TRBD2|-|18|TRBJ2-1|TRBV5-6
TGTGCAAGCAGCCAGGGACTAGCGGGGGTCTCGGGGTACAATGAGCAGTTCTTC
CASSQGLAGVSGYNEQFF
>-|many|11|TRBJ2-5|TRBV20-1
TGCAGTCCACGGGCCCGGGAGACCCAGTACTTC
CSPRARETQYF
>TRBD1|many|15|TRBJ2-2|TRBV9
TGTGCCAGCAGCCGAGACAGGGGGTGGACCGGGGAGCTGTTTTTT
CASSRDRGWTGELFF
>-|many|13|TRBJ1-1|TRBV30
TGTGCCTGGAGTGCCAGTTATAACACTGAAGCTTTCTTT
CAWSASYNTEAFF
>-|many|11|TRBJ1-1|TRBV2
TGTGCCAGCAGGGAAGGACTAAGAGCTTTCTTT
CASREGLRAFF
>-|many|13|TRBJ1-1|TRBV29-1
TGCAGCGTTGCGACCGGGTTCGACACTGAAGCTTTCTTT
CSVATGFDTEAFF
>-|many|12|TRBJ2-7|TRBV20-1
TGCAGCGCGGGGACGCAAACCTACGAGCAGTACTTC
CSAGTQTYEQYF
>-|many|14|TRBJ2-1|TRBV7-6
TGTGCCAGCAGCTTAGGGGAGAATTACAATGAGCAGTTCTTC
CASSLGENYNEQFF
>-|many|12|TRBJ2-7|TRBV20-1
TGCAGTGCTACACCGGGACGCTACGAGCAGTACTTC
CSATPGRYEQYF
>-|many|15|TRBJ2-3|TRBV20-1
TGCAGTGCTAGGGGACCGGGACTCTCGACGGATACGCAGTATTTT
CSARGPGLSTDTQYF
>-|medium-sized|14|TRBJ2-5|TRBV20-1
TGCAGTGCTAGAGAAGGGGGGGCAGGAGAGACCCAGTACTTC
CSAREGGAGETQYF
>TRBD1|medium-sized|13|TRBJ2-2|TRBV20-1
TGCAGTGCTTCGACAGGGATCACCGGGGAGCTGTTTTTT
CSASTGITGELFF
>TRBD1|many|14|TRBJ2-7|TRBV27
TGTGCCAGCTCAATCGGGACAGGGGACTACGAGCAGTACTTC
CASSIGTGDYEQYF
>-|medium-sized|13|TRBJ2-5|TRBV20-1
TGCAGTGCTAGAGACCCCTGGCAAGAGACCCAGTACTTC
CSARDPWQETQYF
>-|many|16|TRBJ2-5|TRBV15
TGTGCCACCAGCAGAGAGTTTACGACTCCCCAAGAGACCCAGTACTTC
CATSREFTTPQETQYF
>TRBD1|medium-sized|12|TRBJ2-1|TRBV20-1
TGCAGTGGGGACAGATCCCACAATGAGCAGTTCTTC
CSGDRSHNEQFF
>-|many|14|TRBJ2-3|TRBV7-2
TGTGCCAGCAGCTTAGTGGGATCGGGAGATACGCAGTATTTT
CASSLVGSGDTQYF
>-|many|14|TRBJ1-2|TRBV3-1
TGTGCCAGCAGCCAGGCCGGGAGTAACTATGGCTACACCTTC
CASSQAGSNYGYTF
>TRBD1|medium-sized|16|TRBJ1-4|TRBV20-1
TGCAGTGCTGGAATCTCTTTAACAGGGGATAATGAAAAACTGTTTTTT
CSAGISLTGDNEKLFF
>TRBD2|medium-sized|14|TRBJ2-3|TRBV20-1
TGCAGTGCTATCTCCGGGGGGACCGCAGATACGCAGTATTTT
CSAISGGTADTQYF
>-|many|13|TRBJ1-1|TRBV29-1
TGCAGCGTTGCGGCAGAGTTGAACACTGAAGCTTTCTTT
CSVAAELNTEAFF
>TRBD2|many|17|TRBJ2-1|TRBV5-1
TGCGCCAGCAGCTTAAGACCGGGACTAGCGGCCTACAATGAGCAGTTCTTC
CASSLRPGLAAYNEQFF
>TRBD1|many|15|TRBJ2-2|TRBV5-1
TGCGCCAGCAGTCGCCGGACAGGGTCCACCGGGGAGCTGTTTTTT
CASSRRTGSTGELFF
>-|many|15|TRBJ2-7|TRBV4-1
TGCGCCAGCAGCCAAGGGACACGGACTTTTAGCGAGCAGTACTTC
CASSQGTRTFSEQYF
>-|many|13|TRBJ2-6|TRBV30
TGTGCCTGGAGCGGCGGGGAGGCCAACGTCCTGACTTTC
CAWSGGEANVLTF
>-|medium-sized|14|TRBJ1-1|TRBV12-3/TRBV12-4
TGTGCCAGCAGCTCCCGCGGGGGAGGCACTGAAGCTTTCTTT
CASSSRGGGTEAFF
>TRBD2|many|18|TRBJ2-7|TRBV12-3/TRBV12-4
TGTGCCAGCAGTGGGTCGACTAGCGGGGCCCCCTGGTCCTACGAGCAGTACTTC
CASSGSTSGAPWSYEQYF
>-|many|15|TRBJ2-7|TRBV5-1
TGCGCCAGCAGCTTGGTCGGCAGCGGTTCCTACGAGCAGTACTTC
CASSLVGSGSYEQYF
>TRBD2|many|17|TRBJ2-3|TRBV5-1
TGCGCCAGCAGCTTGGGTTTAGCGGGGGGGCCTGTAGATACGCAGTATTTT
CASSLGLAGGPVDTQYF
>TRBD1|many|18|TRBJ2-1|TRBV5-6
TGTGCCAGCAGCTTGAATCTACAGGGGGCTACCTCCTACAATGAGCAGTTCTTC
CASSLNLQGATSYNEQFF
>TRBD2|many|15|TRBJ2-7|TRBV5-4
TGTGCCAGCAGCTTAGCGGGGCCAAGCTCCTACGAGCAGTACTTC
CASSLAGPSSYEQYF